This TCR beta chain originates from a study of blood T cell repertoires in COVID-19. Whole-study context: Acute and convalescent COVID-19 specimens originated in the United States, Italy and Spain.

Sequenced by immunoSEQ multiplex PCR; TCRdb stores in-frame clones only, minus some. Among fewer than 400,000 clones, over 75% were seen once, and the ten largest hold about 5%. The participants were between about 18 and 90 years old and came from roughly 24 US areas. For recovered donors of Cohort 3, there were two negative PCRs, clearance, or symptom resolution. The sequenced sample consisted of PBMCs or T cells enriched from blood (not recorded which). This receptor was obtained from a man younger than 40 who had recovered from COVID-19.

Here the CDR3 reads CASSLALGTPQETQYF. CDR3 nucleotides: TGTGCCAGCAGCTTAGCGCTGGGCACACCACAAGAGACCCAGTACTTC. The rearrangement uses TRBV7-2 and TRBJ2-5; D ambiguous. The CDR3 covers 16 residues. Trimming took off 0 bases at V and 2 bases at J, with 13 bases between the two ends. Germline CDR1 SGHTA, CDR2 FQGNSA.